The rows below give T cell receptor beta chains drawn from one sample of a study of blood T cell repertoires in COVID-19. Produced via immunoSEQ multiplex PCR; TCRdb's table is partial and in-frame only. The sample yields 180,000 or so clones, approximately 84% seen once. Sample: PBMCs or T cells enriched from blood (not recorded which). The receptors stem from a man aged 35 to 55 who had recovered from COVID-19. Each CDR3 is given with its conserved first and last residue. Fields, in order: clone size, D gene, J gene, V gene, CDR3 DNA, CDR3 protein. The D gene is left open where the match is weak. Size is stated for part of the rows, as once, few or many counts, or as a class when the clone is expanded.

clone size: -; D gene: TRBD1; J gene: TRBJ2-7; V gene: TRBV5-1; CDR3 DNA: TGCGCCAGCAGCGACGACAGGGGGTGGGAGCAGTACTTC; CDR3 protein: CASSDDRGWEQYF
clone size: -; D gene: -; J gene: TRBJ1-5; V gene: TRBV7-2; CDR3 DNA: TGTGCCAGCAGTTCTGGGGGGGGTGTCCGGCCCCAGCATTTT; CDR3 protein: CASSSGGGVRPQHF
clone size: -; D gene: -; J gene: TRBJ1-6; V gene: TRBV10-3; CDR3 DNA: TGTGCCATCAGTGCCGCAGGGGATCAACCCCTCCACTTT; CDR3 protein: CAISAAGDQPLHF
clone size: -; D gene: TRBD2; J gene: TRBJ2-5; V gene: TRBV7-2; CDR3 DNA: TGTGCCAGCAGCTTGGGGATAAGGCGGGGGCAAGAGACCCAGTACTTC; CDR3 protein: CASSLGIRRGQETQYF
clone size: -; D gene: TRBD1; J gene: TRBJ1-2; V gene: TRBV2; CDR3 DNA: TGTGCCAGCAACTACAGGGGGGCTTTATATGGCTACACCTTC; CDR3 protein: CASNYRGALYGYTF
clone size: -; D gene: -; J gene: TRBJ1-3; V gene: TRBV5-1; CDR3 DNA: TGCGCCAGCAGCTATGAGGGGGATTTGGCTGGAAACACCATATATTTT; CDR3 protein: CASSYEGDLAGNTIYF
clone size: -; D gene: -; J gene: TRBJ1-1; V gene: TRBV4-1; CDR3 DNA: TGCGCCAGCAGCCGCCCCGGGATGATCACTGAAGCTTTCTTT; CDR3 protein: CASSRPGMITEAFF
clone size: once; D gene: TRBD1; J gene: TRBJ1-2; V gene: TRBV6-2/TRBV6-3; CDR3 DNA: TGTGCCAGCAGTTTGGGACAGAGCTATGGCTACACCTTC; CDR3 protein: CASSLGQSYGYTF
clone size: -; D gene: TRBD2; J gene: TRBJ2-2; V gene: TRBV10-3; CDR3 DNA: TGTGCCATCCGTGACGGGGGGAACGGGGAGCTGTTTTTT; CDR3 protein: CAIRDGGNGELFF
clone size: few; D gene: -; J gene: TRBJ1-1; V gene: TRBV5-6; CDR3 DNA: TGTGCCAGCAGCTTGGGACAGGTCTACACTGAAGCTTTCTTT; CDR3 protein: CASSLGQVYTEAFF
clone size: -; D gene: -; J gene: TRBJ1-6; V gene: TRBV15; CDR3 DNA: TGTGCCACCAGCACCCACAGGGACAATTCACCCCTCCACTTT; CDR3 protein: CATSTHRDNSPLHF
clone size: -; D gene: TRBD1; J gene: TRBJ2-3; V gene: TRBV18; CDR3 DNA: TGTGCCAGCTCACCGGCCCCGGGACAGGGTACAGATACGCAGTATTTT; CDR3 protein: CASSPAPGQGTDTQYF
clone size: -; D gene: -; J gene: TRBJ2-1; V gene: TRBV5-4; CDR3 DNA: TGTGCCAGCAGCCCTTACGACAGCAATGAGCAGTTCTTC; CDR3 protein: CASSPYDSNEQFF
clone size: -; D gene: -; J gene: TRBJ1-1; V gene: TRBV6-5; CDR3 DNA: TGTGCCAGCAGGCGCGACAGGAAAGGGACTGAAGCTTTCTTT; CDR3 protein: CASRRDRKGTEAFF
clone size: -; D gene: TRBD1; J gene: TRBJ1-2; V gene: TRBV10-3; CDR3 DNA: TGTGCCATCAGTGAGAGGGACAGGGGAGGTGGTGGCTACACCTTC; CDR3 protein: CAISERDRGGGGYTF
clone size: -; D gene: TRBD1; J gene: TRBJ1-5; V gene: TRBV28; CDR3 DNA: TGTGCCAGCAGAACAGGACAGGGCAAGGGGCAGCCCCAGCATTTT; CDR3 protein: CASRTGQGKGQPQHF
clone size: -; D gene: -; J gene: TRBJ1-1; V gene: TRBV5-1; CDR3 DNA: TGCGCCAGCAGCTTGGGGCCGAACACTGAAGCTTTCTTT; CDR3 protein: CASSLGPNTEAFF
clone size: -; D gene: TRBD1; J gene: TRBJ1-2; V gene: TRBV28; CDR3 DNA: TGTGCCAGCAGTCGTCAGGGGGGCTATGGCTACACCTTC; CDR3 protein: CASSRQGGYGYTF
clone size: -; D gene: -; J gene: TRBJ1-4; V gene: TRBV5-1; CDR3 DNA: TGCGCCAGCAGCTTGGGCCCGCCGGACAGCCAGAAAAGAGTAAAACTGTTTTTT; CDR3 protein: CASSLGPPDSQKRVKLFF
clone size: -; D gene: -; J gene: TRBJ2-2; V gene: TRBV7-8; CDR3 DNA: TGTGCCAGCAGCCCACGGGACTCGAACACCGGGGAGCTGTTTTTT; CDR3 protein: CASSPRDSNTGELFF
clone size: -; D gene: -; J gene: TRBJ1-6; V gene: TRBV19; CDR3 DNA: TGTGCCAGTAGTATCAAGCTGGTTGGTTCACCCCTCCACTTT; CDR3 protein: CASSIKLVGSPLHF
clone size: few; D gene: TRBD1; J gene: TRBJ1-1; V gene: TRBV18; CDR3 DNA: TGTGCCAGCTCACCATGGGACAGGGGAGGGTACACTGAAGCTTTCTTT; CDR3 protein: CASSPWDRGGYTEAFF
clone size: few; D gene: -; J gene: TRBJ1-5; V gene: TRBV12-1; CDR3 DNA: TGTGCCAGCAGCCCCCACAGGGAAGTGTGGCAGCCCCAGCATTTT; CDR3 protein: CASSPHREVWQPQHF
clone size: -; D gene: TRBD2; J gene: TRBJ2-2; V gene: TRBV5-4; CDR3 DNA: TGTGCCAGCAGCTTGGGACTAGCGGGGGTCGGTGGGGAGCTGTTTTTT; CDR3 protein: CASSLGLAGVGGELFF